The TCR beta chain under discussion was sequenced for a study of CD8+CD57+ T cells in acquired aplastic anemia. Sequencing involved patients with CD8+CD57+ cell expansion previously shown by flow cytometry. This CDR3 is 16 amino acids long. With 10 bases clipped from V and 4 bases from J, the junction kept 12 bases outside the gene matches. In germline, CDR1 is SGHVS, CDR2 FQNEAQ. A few counts support this clonotype. TCR beta VDJ and CDR3 were profiled, and genomic DNA was the template. TCRdb reanalysed the reads using MiXCR and keeps one entry per CDR3 protein. Of some 180,000 distinct CDR3 sequences listed, about three fifths are singletons.

The sequence was obtained from a human donor with aplastic anemia. The gene calls are TRBV7-8 and TRBJ2-7, with 14 bases lining up with TRBD2. The sequenced sample was sorted CD4+, CD8+, or CD8+CD57+ T cells (not recorded which) from PBMCs. The CDR3 sequence: CATSGGLAGVVYEQYF. The CDR3, as DNA: TGTGCCACCAGTGGGGGACTAGCGGGAGTCGTGTACGAGCAGTACTTC.